This TCR beta chain was documented in a study of blood T cell repertoires in COVID-19. Per the study methods: Estimation of nucleated cell counts was performed using reference gene primer amplification. Assay used: immunoSEQ multiplex PCR; TCRdb lists only in-frame clones, some missing. From that table come the V and J calls and clone size; the DNA was used to work out D and trimming. The data contain 55,000 to 85,000 clones, approximately 90% of them singletons. Germline CDR1 and CDR2: MGHRA and YSYEKL. The CDR3 has 14 residues. V lost 3 bases, J lost 5 bases, and 12 bases lay in between. This clone was observed a handful of times.

Sequenced: peripheral blood. The source is a young woman with acute or convalescent COVID-19. This rearrangement joins TRBV4-1 to TRBJ2-3; maybe TRBD2 (6 bases). The CDR3 sequence is CASSHTGTQDTQYF. DNA for the CDR3: TGCGCCAGCAGCCATACCGGGACTCAAGATACGCAGTATTTT.